This T cell receptor beta chain derives from a study of tumor and adjacent non-tumor tissue in lung cancer. Study context: Samples averaged approximately 3.9 million productive TCRbeta reads each. Study results and caveats: Compared with tumor, normal lung showed significantly lower TCR diversity. Normal lung showed higher cumulative top 100 clone frequency than tumor.

As for this clonotype: Its specificity is unknown. A read error may be the cause here, since a much bigger clone is one base away. The missing conserved phenylalanine or tryptophan at the end of this CDR3 makes a read error likely.

Germline assignment: CDR1 MDHEN and CDR2 SYDVKM. Trimming at V came to 5 bases and at J to 6 bases, leaving 14 bases not matched to a gene. The CDR3 consists of 17 residues. TCRbeta libraries were built with three rounds of nested PCR, modified from ARM-PCR. TCRdb processed the multiplex PCR reads anew with MiXCR; each CDR3 protein has one entry. The table includes some 99,000 distinct CDR3 sequences, roughly 77% detected once. No cell sorting was done before RNA was extracted from the tissue. The sequenced sample consisted of lung tumor tissue. This chain connects TRBV28 to TRBJ2-1, with TRBD2 matching 9 bases. The receptor was derived from a woman between 55 and 75 years old with non-small cell lung cancer. DNA for the CDR3: TGTGCCAGCAGTCTCCAAACACCGGGACTAGCTGTCAATGAGCAGTTCCTC. This gives the protein CASSLQTPGLAVNEQFL.